These 9 T cell receptor beta chains were sequenced from one sample in a study of cytomegalovirus exposure and HLA in healthy donors. PCR used 60 Vbeta primers and 13 Jbeta primers. Data came from immunoSEQ multiplex PCR; TCRdb stores just in-frame clones and leaves some out. This sample carries roughly 120,000 clones, roughly 70% of them seen once, and the ten largest clones take about 8.6%. The sequencing sample was made of PBMCs. Every receptor here comes from a man between 18 and 35 years old in good health and CMV-seropositive.

This chain connects TRBV6-5 to TRBJ2-7; 7 bases are shared with TRBD1. The length of the CDR3 is 13 residues. Germline V gives CDR1 MNHEY, CDR2 SVGAGI. Trimming cost V 5 bases and J 8 bases; bases outside gene matches: 9. CDR3 loop: CASSPATGCKQYF. The CDR3 DNA sequence: TGTGCCAGCAGTCCCGCGACAGGGTGTAAGCAGTACTTC.

The gene calls are TRBV6-1 and TRBJ1-1, with D perhaps TRBD1 (6 bases). This CDR3 has 15 amino acids. Trimming left V 2 bases short and J 0 bases short, with 10 bases between. Germline V gene lookup returns CDR1 MNHNS and CDR2 SASEGT. The CDR3, as DNA: TGTGCCAGCAGTGAATCAGACAGGTTGAACACTGAAGCTTTCTTT. Its translation is CASSESDRLNTEAFF.

The chain joins TRBV28 to TRBJ1-4; 10 bases match TRBD1. Trimming took 4 bases from V and 8 from J; bases not matched to a gene: 4. Per the germline V gene, CDR1 is MDHEN and CDR2 is SYDVKM. This CDR3 is built from 14 residues. The CDR3 coding sequence is TGTGCCAGCAGTTCCGACAGGGGGCGGGAAAAACTGTTTTTT. Translated, it gives CASSSDRGREKLFF.

V usage is TRBV7-2 and J usage is TRBJ1-6; D may be TRBD1 (6 bases). This CDR3 region has 15 residues. CDR1 is SGHTA and CDR2 is FQGNSA in the germline V gene. Deletions cut 0 bases from V and 9 bases from J, with 12 bases between. This CDR3 reads CASSLAVGTISPLHF. The DNA for the CDR3 is TGTGCCAGCAGCTTAGCAGTGGGGACAATTTCACCCCTCCACTTT.

This sequence joins TRBV7-9 and TRBJ2-5; 8 bases are a match to TRBD1. Germline lookup yields CDR1 SEHNR and CDR2 FQNEAQ (reference sequence). This CDR3 spans 17 amino acids. Trimming took 3 bases from V and 2 from J; bases not matched to a gene: 11. CDR3 DNA sequence: TGTGCCAGCAGCTTGGGACAGGCCGGCCGAGATCAAGAGACCCAGTACTTC. It yields the protein CASSLGQAGRDQETQYF.

The chain has TRBV10-1 and TRBJ2-3; D might be TRBD1 (6 bases). CDR1 WNHNN and CDR2 SYGVQD come from the germline V gene (reference sequence). Trimming left V 2 bases short and J 3 bases short, with 9 bases between. The CDR3 spans 14 residues. The CDR3 DNA reads as TGCGCCAGCAGTGAGCCAGGGGAGACAGATACGCAGTATTTT. This codes for CASSEPGETDTQYF.

The chain has TRBV29-1 and TRBJ1-1; D remains ambiguous. The ends were cut back, 0 bases at V and 5 bases at J, with 13 bases in the middle. The CDR3 consists of 14 residues. The V gene's germline CDR1 is SQVTM and CDR2 ANQGSEA. CDR3 sequence (DNA): TGCAGCGTTGAAGATCAAGGTTTGAGGACTGAAGCTTTCTTT. This codes for CSVEDQGLRTEAFF.

The chain employs TRBV5-1 and TRBJ2-5; TRBD2 aligns across 7 bases. Losses at the gene ends were 0 bases for V and 3 bases for J; bases not matched to a gene: 2. CDR3 length: 14 residues. Looked up from germline, CDR1 is SGHRS and CDR2 is YFSETQ. The DNA of the CDR3 is TGCGCCAGCAGCTTGGCCCGGGGGGAAGAGACCCAGTACTTC. Translating gives CASSLARGEETQYF.

The V gene is TRBV2, the J gene TRBJ1-1; no firm D call. This CDR3 comprises 13 residues. The V gene lost 7 bases and the J gene lost 3 bases, with 12 bases spanning the gap. Germline lookup yields CDR1 SNHLY and CDR2 FYNNEI. The CDR3 DNA reads TGTGCCAGCACCGGAGGTCCGTACACTGAAGCTTTCTTT. Protein product: CASTGGPYTEAFF.